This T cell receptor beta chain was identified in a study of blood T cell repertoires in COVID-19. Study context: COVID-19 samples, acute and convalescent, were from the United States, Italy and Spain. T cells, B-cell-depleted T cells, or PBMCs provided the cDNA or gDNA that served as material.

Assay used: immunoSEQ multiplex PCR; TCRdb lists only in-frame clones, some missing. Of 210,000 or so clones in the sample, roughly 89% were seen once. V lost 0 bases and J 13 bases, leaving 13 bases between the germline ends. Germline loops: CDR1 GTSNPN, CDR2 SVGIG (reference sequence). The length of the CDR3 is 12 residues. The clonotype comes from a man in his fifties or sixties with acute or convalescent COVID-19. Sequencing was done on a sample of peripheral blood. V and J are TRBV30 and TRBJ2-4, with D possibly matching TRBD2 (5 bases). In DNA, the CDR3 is TGTGCCTGGAGTGTACGTCGGGGTGTGCAGTACTTC. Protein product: CAWSVRRGVQYF.